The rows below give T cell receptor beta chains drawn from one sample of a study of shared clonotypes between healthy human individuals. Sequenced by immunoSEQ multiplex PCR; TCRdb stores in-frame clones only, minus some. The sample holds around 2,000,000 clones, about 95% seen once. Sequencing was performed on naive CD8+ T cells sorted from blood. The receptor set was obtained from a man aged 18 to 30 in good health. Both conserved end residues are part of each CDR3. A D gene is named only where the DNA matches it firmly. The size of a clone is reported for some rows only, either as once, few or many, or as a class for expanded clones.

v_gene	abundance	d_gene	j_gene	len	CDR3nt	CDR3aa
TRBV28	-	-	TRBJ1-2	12	TGTGCCAGCAGTCCGGGCTACTATGGCTACACCTTC	CASSPGYYGYTF
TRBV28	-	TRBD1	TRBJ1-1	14	TGTGCCAGCAGTTCCAGGGGGCAGGTTCCTGAAGCTTTCTTT	CASSSRGQVPEAFF
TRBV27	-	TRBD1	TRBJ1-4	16	TGTGCCAGCAGCCTCTCCGCCGGGACAGGGGACGAAAAACTGTTTTTT	CASSLSAGTGDEKLFF
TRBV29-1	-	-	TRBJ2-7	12	TGCAGCGTTGAGGCGAGCTCCTACGAGCAGTACTTC	CSVEASSYEQYF
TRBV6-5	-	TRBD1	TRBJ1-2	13	TGTGCCAGCAGCAAACAGGGGTGGGAAGGCTACACCTTC	CASSKQGWEGYTF
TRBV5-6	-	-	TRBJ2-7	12	TGTGCCAGCAGTGGTGACGGATACGAGCAGTACTTC	CASSGDGYEQYF
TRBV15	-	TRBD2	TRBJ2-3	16	TGTGCCACCAGTAGCGGACTAGCGGGACCCACAGATACGCAGTATTTT	CATSSGLAGPTDTQYF
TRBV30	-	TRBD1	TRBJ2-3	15	TGTGCCTGGAGTAATACAGGGGGCGCTGGAGATACGCAGTATTTT	CAWSNTGGAGDTQYF
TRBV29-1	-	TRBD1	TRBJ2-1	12	TGCAGCGTTGACCCGGGACAGAATGAGCAGTTCTTC	CSVDPGQNEQFF
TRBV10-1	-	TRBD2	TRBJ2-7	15	TGCGCCAGCAGTGGACTAGCGGGAGGATACGGCGAGCAGTACTTC	CASSGLAGGYGEQYF
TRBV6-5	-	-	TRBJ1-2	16	TGTGCCAGCAGTTACTCGAGTGGGGAGCAACACTATGGCTACACCTTC	CASSYSSGEQHYGYTF
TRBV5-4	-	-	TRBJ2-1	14	TGTGCCAGCAGCTGGGGTACGGCGGTCAATGAGCAGTTCTTC	CASSWGTAVNEQFF
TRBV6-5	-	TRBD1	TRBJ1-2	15	TGTGCCAGCAGGCCACAGGGGGATGCGGACTATGGCTACACCTTC	CASRPQGDADYGYTF
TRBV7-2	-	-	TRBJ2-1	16	TGTGCCAGCAGCTTATTAGTCGGGGGCCTCTACAATGAGCAGTTCTTC	CASSLLVGGLYNEQFF
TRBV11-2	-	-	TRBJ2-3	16	TGTGCCAGCAGCTCCTTCAGCGCCCTTGATACAGATACGCAGTATTTT	CASSSFSALDTDTQYF
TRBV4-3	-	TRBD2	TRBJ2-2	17	TGCGCCAGCAGCCAAGATCCAGCGGGAGGAAACACCGGGGAGCTGTTTTTT	CASSQDPAGGNTGELFF
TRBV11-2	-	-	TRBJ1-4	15	TGTGCCAGCAGCTTAGGGTGGGGCACTAATGAAAAACTGTTTTTT	CASSLGWGTNEKLFF
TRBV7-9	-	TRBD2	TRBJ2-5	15	TGTGCCAGCAGCAGACCGGGACTAGTAACCGAGACCCAGTACTTC	CASSRPGLVTETQYF
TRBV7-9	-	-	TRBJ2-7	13	TGTGCCAGCAGCTTAGCGGCCTCCTACGAGCAGTACTTC	CASSLAASYEQYF
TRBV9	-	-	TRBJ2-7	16	TGTGCCAGCAGCGTAGCATCTACAGGGAGCTCCTACGAGCAGTACTTC	CASSVASTGSSYEQYF
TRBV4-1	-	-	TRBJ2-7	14	TGCGCCAGCAGTTGGAGCGGAGGAGGAGACGAGCAGTACTTC	CASSWSGGGDEQYF
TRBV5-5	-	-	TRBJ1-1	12	TGTGCCAGCAGCTTGGTGGGTCCTGAAGCTTTCTTT	CASSLVGPEAFF
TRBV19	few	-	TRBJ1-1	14	TGTGCCAGTATGAGGGCGGACCAGAACACTGAAGCTTTCTTT	CASMRADQNTEAFF
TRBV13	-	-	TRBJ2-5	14	TGTGCCAGCAGCGAGGTAGCGGTCCAAGAGACCCAGTACTTC	CASSEVAVQETQYF
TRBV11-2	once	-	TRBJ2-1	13	TGTGCCAGCATAAGCTCGCTCTACAATGAGCAGTTCTTC	CASISSLYNEQFF
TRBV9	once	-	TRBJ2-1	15	TGTGCCAGCAGCGTGACAGGGACTAGGAAGGATGAGCAGTTCTTC	CASSVTGTRKDEQFF
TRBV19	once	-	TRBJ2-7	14	TGTGCCAGTAGTATACGAGCAGATCCCTACGAGCAGTACTTC	CASSIRADPYEQYF
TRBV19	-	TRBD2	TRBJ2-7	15	TGTGCCAGTAGTCCCCGGACTAGCGGGACCTACGAGCAGTACTTC	CASSPRTSGTYEQYF
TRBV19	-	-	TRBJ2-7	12	TGTGCCAGTAGTTCAAAGTCCTACGAGCAGTACTTC	CASSSKSYEQYF
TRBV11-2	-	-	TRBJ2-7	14	TGTGCCAGCAGCTTAGCTGATGGAGCCTACGAGCAGTACTTC	CASSLADGAYEQYF
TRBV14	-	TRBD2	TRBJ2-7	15	TGTGCCAGCAGCCAAACGACTAGCCCCGGCTGGGAGCAGTACTTC	CASSQTTSPGWEQYF
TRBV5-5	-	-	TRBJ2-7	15	TGTGCCAGCAGCTTGGCGATAGCGGTCCCCTACGAGCAGTACTTC	CASSLAIAVPYEQYF
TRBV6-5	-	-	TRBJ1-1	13	TGTGCCAGCAGTTACAAAGGAGACACTGAAGCTTTCTTT	CASSYKGDTEAFF
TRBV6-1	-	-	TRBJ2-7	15	TGTGCCAGCAGTGAAGTCCAGGGATCCCTATACGAGCAGTACTTC	CASSEVQGSLYEQYF
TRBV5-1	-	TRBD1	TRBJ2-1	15	TGCGCCAGCAGCTTGAGGACAGGGGTCTACAATGAGCAGTTCTTC	CASSLRTGVYNEQFF
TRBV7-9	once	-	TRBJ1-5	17	TGTGCCAGCAGCTTAGGCATAAACACCGATAGCAATCAGCCCCAGCATTTT	CASSLGINTDSNQPQHF
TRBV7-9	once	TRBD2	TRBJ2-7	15	TGTGCCAGCAGCCTTTCCGGGACTAGCGCCTACGAGCAGTACTTC	CASSLSGTSAYEQYF